This passage covers 20 T cell receptor beta chains from one sample sequenced in a study of shared clonotypes between healthy human individuals. Profiling relied on immunoSEQ multiplex PCR, and the TCRdb table lists in-frame clones only, not all of them. The sample yields 450,000 to 650,000 clones, around 76% seen once. Material for sequencing was PBMCs. These receptors were collected from a woman aged 40 to 49 in good health. Some clones in this sample may be carry-over from other donors' samples.

The chain uses TRBV4-1 and TRBJ2-1; 14 bases fit TRBD2. This CDR3 is built from 18 residues. Germline loops: CDR1 MGHRA, CDR2 YSYEKL. Germline trimming cut 3 bases from V and 8 bases from J; bases unmatched to any gene: 12. CDR3 bases: TGCGCCAGCAGCCACCCTTTCCGGACTAGCGGGAGGAGCGATGAGCAGTTCTTC. It translates to CASSHPFRTSGRSDEQFF.

This rearrangement joins TRBV5-1 to TRBJ2-5; the match to TRBD2 covers 7 bases. CDR3 length equals 15 residues. The junction had 8 bases not matched to a gene; V was cut back by 1 base and J by 5 bases. CDR1 and CDR2 from the germline V gene are SGHRS and YFSETQ. CDR3 loop: CASSLSPSAGETQYF. The CDR3 coding sequence is TGCGCCAGCAGCTTGAGTCCTTCAGCGGGGGAGACCCAGTACTTC. The variable domain in full, with the rest retrieved from reference TRBV5-1 and TRBJ2-5, is KAGVTQTPRYLIKTRGQQVTLSCSPISGHRSVSWYQQTPGQGLQFLFEYFSETQRNKGNFPGRFSGRQFSNSRSEMNVSTLELGDSALYLCASSLSPSAGETQYFGPGTRLLVL.

The chain carries TRBV19 and TRBJ1-1, with TRBD1 matching over 7 bases. This CDR3 contains 14 residues. V lost 10 bases and J lost 2; bases outside the gene matches: 10. Germline CDR1 LNHDA, CDR2 SQIVND (reference sequence). The CDR3 bases are TGTGCCAATAGGGAACAGGGGCCCAACACTGAAGCTTTCTTT. Its translation is CANREQGPNTEAFF. The variable domain in full, completed from reference TRBV19 and TRBJ1-1, reads DGGITQSPKYLFRKEGQNVTLSCEQNLNHDAMYWYRQDPGQGLRLIYYSQIVNDFQKGDIAEGYSVSREKKESFPLTVTSAQKNPTAFYLCANREQGPNTEAFFGQGTRLTVV.

The chain links TRBV5-1 to TRBJ2-7; 10 bases map to TRBD2. CDR1 SGHRS and CDR2 YFSETQ come from the germline V gene. The length of the CDR3 is 14 residues. J was trimmed by 3 bases and V by 4 bases; bases with no gene match: 4. CDR3 in amino acids: CASSEIAGGYEQYF. The CDR3 DNA reads TGCGCCAGCAGCGAAATAGCGGGAGGCTACGAGCAGTACTTC.

This sequence joins TRBV2 and TRBJ2-1; tentatively, D is TRBD1 (5 bases). CDR3 length equals 16 residues. CDR1 and CDR2 (germline): SNHLY, FYNNEI. Trimming shortened V by 6 bases and J by 2 bases, and 17 bases separated the two germline ends. DNA of the CDR3: TGTGCCAGCAGCCCCAGGGCGGCTGGGACCTACAATGAGCAGTTCTTC. Protein product: CASSPRAAGTYNEQFF.

The chain carries TRBV5-1 and TRBJ1-3, with D unclear. Germline loops: CDR1 SGHRS, CDR2 YFSETQ. The CDR3 is 13 residues long. V dropped 4 bases and J dropped 2 bases, with 7 bases sitting between them. CDR3 region: CASSDSPGNTIYF. DNA for the CDR3: TGCGCCAGCAGCGACTCACCTGGAAACACCATATATTTT.

V and J are TRBV4-2 and TRBJ2-7; D unclear. Trimming shortened V by 1 base and J by 0 bases, and 10 bases separated the two germline ends. CDR1 and CDR2 (germline): LGHNA, YNFKEQ. The CDR3 covers 15 residues. This CDR3 reads CASSQGQAISYEQYF. CDR3 DNA sequence: TGTGCCAGCAGCCAAGGGCAGGCGATCTCCTACGAGCAGTACTTC.

This clone was counted between two and nine times. V is TRBV13 and J is TRBJ2-5; D may correspond to TRBD1 or TRBD2 (5 bases each). The CDR3 has 14 residues. Germline CDR1 reads PRHDT; CDR2 reads FYEKMQ (reference sequence). Trimming cost V 2 bases and J 2 bases, with 9 bases left between them. The CDR3 is CASSLPWGQETQYF. CDR3 sequence (DNA): TGTGCCAGCAGCTTACCGTGGGGGCAAGAGACCCAGTACTTC. The full variable domain, with the rest looked up from reference TRBV13 and TRBJ2-5, is AAGVIQSPRHLIKEKRETATLKCYPIPRHDTVYWYQQGPGQDPQFLISFYEKMQSDKGSIPDRFSAQQFSDYHSELNMSSLELGDSALYFCASSLPWGQETQYFGPGTRLLVL.

The rearrangement links TRBV7-9 to TRBJ1-1; no firm D call. The CDR3 covers 19 residues. The V end lost 5 bases, the J end lost 1 base, and 26 bases lay between the germline ends. Germline lookup yields CDR1 SEHNR and CDR2 FQNEAQ (reference sequence). As DNA, the CDR3 is TGTGCCAGCAGCCAACAGAGGTGGTTTAATTACCGGGAGAACACTGAAGCTTTCTTT. The encoded protein is CASSQQRWFNYRENTEAFF. The whole variable domain, remainder taken from reference TRBV7-9 and TRBJ1-1, is DTGVSQNPRHKITKRGQNVTFRCDPISEHNRLYWYRQTLGQGPEFLTYFQNEAQLEKSRLLSDRFSAERPKGSFSTLEIQRTEQGDSAMYLCASSQQRWFNYRENTEAFFGQGTRLTVV.

The chain uses TRBV29-1 and TRBJ2-3, with 9 positions matching TRBD2. Germline CDR1 and CDR2: SQVTM and ANQGSEA. V shed 7 bases, J shed 6 bases, and the junction held 8 bases outside the gene matches. This CDR3 has 13 residues. The CDR3 is CSAEGLASDTQYF. The CDR3 bases are TGCAGCGCGGAAGGACTAGCGTCTGATACGCAGTATTTT.

The chain has TRBV13 and TRBJ2-6, with D perhaps being TRBD1 or TRBD2 (7 bases each). Trimming cost V 4 bases and J 4 bases, with 14 bases left between them. Per the germline V gene, CDR1 is PRHDT and CDR2 is FYEKMQ (reference sequence). The CDR3 runs 16 residues. The CDR3 region is CASSSRGGTGANVLTF. The CDR3 region has the DNA TGTGCCAGCAGCTCCAGGGGGGGGACAGGGGCCAACGTCCTGACTTTC. Supplemented by reference TRBV13 and TRBJ2-6, the full variable domain reads AAGVIQSPRHLIKEKRETATLKCYPIPRHDTVYWYQQGPGQDPQFLISFYEKMQSDKGSIPDRFSAQQFSDYHSELNMSSLELGDSALYFCASSSRGGTGANVLTFGAGSRLTVL.

The chain combines TRBV28 with TRBJ2-1; 14 bases are shared with TRBD2. Per germline, CDR1 MDHEN and CDR2 SYDVKM. This CDR3 comprises 18 residues. The trim removed 4 bases at V and 8 bases at J, leaving 13 bases unmatched. The CDR3: CASSSPTSGRAYVDEQFF. The CDR3 nucleotides read TGTGCCAGCAGTTCTCCGACTAGCGGGAGGGCCTATGTGGATGAGCAGTTCTTC.

With regard to this clone: It is likely a read error: a sequence one base away is far more abundant. The gene calls are TRBV11-2 and TRBJ1-1; D call uncertain. The V end was cut by 2 bases, the J end by 1 base, with 5 bases between. The germline V gene encodes CDR1 SGHAT and CDR2 FQNNGV. The CDR3 covers 13 residues. CDR3 in amino acids: CASSLFENTEAFF. The CDR3 nucleotides are TGTGCCAGCAGCTTATTTGAGAACACTGAAGCTTTCTTT.

The V gene is TRBV4-1, the J gene TRBJ1-2, with D perhaps TRBD1 (5 bases). Trimming took 2 bases from V and 10 from J, leaving 17 bases between them. The CDR3 extends over 14 amino acids. Germline values: CDR1 MGHRA, CDR2 YSYEKL. The CDR3 DNA sequence: TGCGCCAGCAGCCAACCCCCAGGTAGAGGGGACTACACCTTC. The encoded protein is CASSQPPGRGDYTF.

CDR3 nucleotides: TGTGCCAGCAGCTTGGACGTATCCCAAGAGACCCAGTACTTC. Translating it yields CASSLDVSQETQYF. This chain joins TRBV5-6 and TRBJ2-5; D uncertain. CDR1 SGHDT and CDR2 YYEEEE come from the germline V gene. V was pared by 0 bases and J by 1 base, with 7 bases between. The length of the CDR3 is 14 residues.

The CDR3 loop is CASSYGGSSYNEQFF. The CDR3 bases are TGTGCCAGCAGTTACGGGGGGAGCTCCTACAATGAGCAGTTCTTC. The genes are TRBV6-5 and TRBJ2-1, with D perhaps TRBD2 (6 bases). Germline V gives CDR1 MNHEY, CDR2 SVGAGI. The germline V and J ends were trimmed by 2 bases and 0 bases, with 8 bases remaining between them. The CDR3 is 15 residues long.

To note about this clone: One base away lies a much larger clone, so this may be a sequencing read error. V usage is TRBV30 and J usage is TRBJ2-3; perhaps TRBD2 as D (7 bases). The germline V gene has CDR1 GTSNPN and CDR2 SVGIG (reference sequence). CDR3 length: 15 amino acids. CDR3 in DNA: TGTGCCCTGACAGGACTAGTTACTAGCATAGATACGCAGTATTTT. Translating gives CALTGLVTSIDTQYF. The variable domain in full, completed from reference TRBV30 and TRBJ2-3, reads SQTIHQWPATLVQPVGSPLSLECTVEGTSNPNLYWYRQAAGRGLQLLFYSVGIGQISSEVPQNLSASRPQDRQFILSSKKLLLSDSGFYLCALTGLVTSIDTQYFGPGTRLTVL.

This clone was observed a single time. The V and J genes are TRBV7-9 and TRBJ1-4; the D is unclear. V shed 5 bases and J shed 8 bases, with 18 bases lying between them. Germline assignment: CDR1 SEHNR and CDR2 FQNEAQ (reference sequence). This CDR3 spans 15 amino acids. This CDR3 is CASSDVRGDGEKLFF. The DNA for the CDR3 is TGTGCCAGCAGCGACGTACGGGGAGACGGAGAAAAACTGTTTTTT.

The chain recombines TRBV7-9 with TRBJ1-2; no definite D call. The V end lost 1 base, the J end lost 7 bases, and 10 bases lay between the germline ends. Per the germline V gene, CDR1 is SEHNR and CDR2 is FQNEAQ (reference sequence). The CDR3 covers 13 residues. The CDR3 loop is CASSLDLDFGYTF. The CDR3 region has the DNA TGTGCCAGCAGCTTAGATCTGGACTTTGGCTACACCTTC.

A word on this clone: Its ends do not fully match the called genes, so a read error is possible. Other DNA sequences in this specimen translate into the identical CDR3. J is TRBJ2-1 and V is TRBV18; 7 bases match TRBD1. The CDR3 sequence is 15 residues long. The germline V gene encodes CDR1 KGHSH and CDR2 LQKENI. The CDR3 region has the DNA TGTGCCAGCTCCCCACAGGGGAGCTCCTACAATGAGCAGTTCTTC. Translating gives CASSPQGSSYNEQFF.